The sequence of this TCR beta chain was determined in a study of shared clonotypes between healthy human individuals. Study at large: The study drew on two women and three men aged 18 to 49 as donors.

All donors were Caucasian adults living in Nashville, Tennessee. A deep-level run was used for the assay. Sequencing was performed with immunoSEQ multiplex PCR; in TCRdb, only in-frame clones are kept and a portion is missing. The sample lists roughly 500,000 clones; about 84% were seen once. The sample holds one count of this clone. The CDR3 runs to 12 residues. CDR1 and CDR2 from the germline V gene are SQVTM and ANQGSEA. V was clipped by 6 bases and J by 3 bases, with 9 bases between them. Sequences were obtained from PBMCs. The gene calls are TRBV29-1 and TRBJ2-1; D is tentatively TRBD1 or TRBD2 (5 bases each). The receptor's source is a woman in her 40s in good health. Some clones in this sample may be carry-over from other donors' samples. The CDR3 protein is CSVGTDYNEQFF. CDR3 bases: TGCAGCGTCGGGACCGACTACAATGAGCAGTTCTTC.